These T cell receptor beta chains were read from a single sample in a study of T cell responses to AZD1222 COVID-19 vaccine. Profiling relied on immunoSEQ multiplex PCR, and the TCRdb table lists in-frame clones only, not all of them. The table records some 100,000 clones, approximately 88% of them present only once. The source material was peripheral blood, sampled on day 0 of AZD1222 vaccination. The receptor set was obtained from an adult in good health. Both conserved end residues are part of each CDR3. The D gene is left open where the match is weak. The size field is filled for only some rows; it gives once, few, many or a size class.

clone_size: NA; v_call: TRBV28; j_call: TRBJ2-5; d_call: NA; cdr3_aa: CASSSNLGGPETQYF; cdr3_nt: TGTGCCAGCAGTTCTAACCTCGGGGGCCCAGAGACCCAGTACTTC
clone_size: NA; v_call: TRBV10-3; j_call: TRBJ2-3; d_call: TRBD2; cdr3_aa: CAISPTSGGADTQYF; cdr3_nt: TGTGCCATCAGTCCGACTAGCGGGGGGGCAGATACGCAGTATTTT
clone_size: NA; v_call: TRBV29-1; j_call: TRBJ2-7; d_call: NA; cdr3_aa: CSVKTPTYEQYF; cdr3_nt: TGCAGCGTCAAGACTCCGACCTACGAGCAGTACTTC
clone_size: NA; v_call: TRBV10-1; j_call: TRBJ2-2; d_call: NA; cdr3_aa: CASSSRQDNTGELFF; cdr3_nt: TGCGCCAGCAGTAGTAGACAGGACAACACCGGGGAGCTGTTTTTT
clone_size: NA; v_call: TRBV7-9; j_call: TRBJ1-6; d_call: NA; cdr3_aa: CASSPTGTSPLHF; cdr3_nt: TGTGCCAGCAGCCCGACAGGTACTTCACCCCTCCACTTT
clone_size: NA; v_call: TRBV11-2; j_call: TRBJ1-1; d_call: NA; cdr3_aa: CASSLAGYEAFF; cdr3_nt: TGTGCCAGCAGCCTCGCAGGGTATGAAGCTTTCTTT
clone_size: NA; v_call: TRBV6-5; j_call: TRBJ2-7; d_call: TRBD2; cdr3_aa: CASSYSSGSSYEQYF; cdr3_nt: TGTGCCAGCAGTTACTCTAGCGGGAGCTCCTACGAGCAGTACTTC
clone_size: once; v_call: TRBV10-3; j_call: TRBJ1-1; d_call: TRBD1; cdr3_aa: CATRTGVIWNTEAFF; cdr3_nt: TGTGCCACTAGGACAGGGGTGATTTGGAACACTGAAGCTTTCTTT
clone_size: NA; v_call: TRBV19; j_call: TRBJ2-7; d_call: NA; cdr3_aa: CATSRVNSYEQYF; cdr3_nt: TGTGCCACCTCTCGGGTAAACTCCTACGAGCAGTACTTC
clone_size: NA; v_call: TRBV7-9; j_call: TRBJ1-5; d_call: NA; cdr3_aa: CASSLGHSNQPQHF; cdr3_nt: TGTGCCAGCAGCCTGGGGCATAGCAATCAGCCCCAGCATTTT
clone_size: NA; v_call: TRBV11-2; j_call: TRBJ2-4; d_call: NA; cdr3_aa: CASSLGTAKFTAKNIQYF; cdr3_nt: TGTGCCAGCAGCTTAGGAACAGCCAAGTTCACCGCCAAAAACATTCAGTACTTC
clone_size: NA; v_call: TRBV5-4; j_call: TRBJ2-3; d_call: TRBD2; cdr3_aa: CASSLKRGDPNTQYF; cdr3_nt: TGTGCCAGCAGCCTAAAGCGGGGGGATCCGAATACGCAGTATTTT
clone_size: NA; v_call: TRBV5-1; j_call: TRBJ2-7; d_call: NA; cdr3_aa: CASSLDSPSYEQYF; cdr3_nt: TGCGCCAGCAGCTTGGACAGTCCTTCCTACGAGCAGTACTTC
clone_size: NA; v_call: TRBV5-4; j_call: TRBJ2-1; d_call: TRBD2; cdr3_aa: CASSLVDLAGNEQFF; cdr3_nt: TGTGCCAGCAGCTTAGTAGACCTAGCGGGCAATGAGCAGTTCTTC
clone_size: NA; v_call: TRBV29-1; j_call: TRBJ2-5; d_call: NA; cdr3_aa: CSAHGWGGTQYF; cdr3_nt: TGCAGCGCCCACGGGTGGGGTGGGACCCAGTACTTC
clone_size: NA; v_call: TRBV28; j_call: TRBJ1-5; d_call: NA; cdr3_aa: CASSQYQRQHF; cdr3_nt: TGTGCCAGCAGTCAATATCAGCGCCAGCATTTT
clone_size: NA; v_call: TRBV6-2/TRBV6-3; j_call: TRBJ2-4; d_call: NA; cdr3_aa: CASSPPRIQYF; cdr3_nt: TGTGCCAGCAGTCCGCCCAGGATTCAGTACTTC
clone_size: NA; v_call: TRBV5-4; j_call: TRBJ2-7; d_call: NA; cdr3_aa: CASSLQARGSYEQYF; cdr3_nt: TGTGCCAGCAGCCTCCAGGCCCGGGGATCCTACGAGCAGTACTTC
clone_size: NA; v_call: TRBV19; j_call: TRBJ2-1; d_call: TRBD1; cdr3_aa: CASERTGVNNEQFF; cdr3_nt: TGTGCCAGTGAAAGGACAGGGGTTAACAATGAGCAGTTCTTC
clone_size: NA; v_call: TRBV28; j_call: TRBJ1-3; d_call: NA; cdr3_aa: CASSLIGAGNTIYF; cdr3_nt: TGTGCCAGCAGTTTAATTGGGGCTGGAAACACCATATATTTT
clone_size: NA; v_call: TRBV27; j_call: TRBJ2-2; d_call: NA; cdr3_aa: CAVGTAGRELFF; cdr3_nt: TGTGCCGTAGGGACAGCGGGGAGGGAGCTGTTTTTT
clone_size: NA; v_call: TRBV28; j_call: TRBJ1-2; d_call: NA; cdr3_aa: CASSLGRGYGYTF; cdr3_nt: TGTGCCAGCAGTTTGGGCAGGGGCTATGGCTACACCTTC
clone_size: NA; v_call: TRBV6-5; j_call: TRBJ1-2; d_call: NA; cdr3_aa: CASTLRGAGGYTF; cdr3_nt: TGTGCCAGCACCCTGAGGGGGGCCGGTGGCTACACCTTC